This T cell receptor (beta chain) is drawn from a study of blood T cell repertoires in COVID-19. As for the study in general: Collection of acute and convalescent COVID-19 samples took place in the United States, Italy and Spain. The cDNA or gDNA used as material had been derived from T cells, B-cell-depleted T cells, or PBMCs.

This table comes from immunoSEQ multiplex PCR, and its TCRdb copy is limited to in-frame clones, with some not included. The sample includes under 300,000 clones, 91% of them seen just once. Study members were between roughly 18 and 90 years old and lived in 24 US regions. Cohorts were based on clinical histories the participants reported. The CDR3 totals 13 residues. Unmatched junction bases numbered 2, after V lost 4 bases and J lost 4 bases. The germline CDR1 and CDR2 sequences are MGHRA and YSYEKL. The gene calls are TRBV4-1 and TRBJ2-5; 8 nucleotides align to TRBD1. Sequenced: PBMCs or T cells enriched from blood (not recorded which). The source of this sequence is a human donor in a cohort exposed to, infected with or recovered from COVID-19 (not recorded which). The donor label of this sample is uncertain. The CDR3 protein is CASSLTGGETQYF. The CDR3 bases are TGCGCCAGCAGCCTCACAGGGGGAGAGACCCAGTACTTC.